This T cell receptor (beta chain) is drawn from a study of PD-1 blockade in classical Hodgkin lymphoma. Using immunoSEQ multiplex PCR, the repertoire was profiled, and TCRdb retains in-frame clones only, with some absent. Of about 97,000 clones detected, approximately 83% appear once; the ten largest clones hold more than 10%. V trimming: 5 bases; J trimming: 0 bases; junction bases outside the gene matches: 3. There are 16 residues in the CDR3. Looked up from germline, CDR1 is SEHNR and CDR2 is FQNEAQ (reference sequence). This clone was seen only once. Its antigen remains unidentified. Each and every patient relapsed after autologous stem cell transplantation, and patients got differing brentuximab vedotin exposure. Notes on the study in general: When nivolumab was started under 1 year after ASCT, patients were excluded. By C4D1, CD4+ diversity increased significantly, especially in complete responders. Patients with a complete response exhibited baseline diversity comparable to newly diagnosed patients. Reported baseline diversity: healthy donors highest, relapsed/refractory patients lowest.

The gene calls are TRBV7-9 and TRBJ2-2; 10 bases agree with TRBD2. The origin of this receptor is a human donor with classical Hodgkin lymphoma. This specimen was peripheral blood mononuclear cells (PBMCs), taken at baseline. The CDR3 region is CASSLTSGSNTGELFF. The CDR3, as DNA: TGTGCCAGCAGCCTGACTAGCGGGTCGAACACCGGGGAGCTGTTTTTT.